This record concerns one TCR beta chain sequence. TCRdb called the 5' RACE reads again in MiXCR, with one record for every CDR3 protein. The sample contains 19,000 or so distinct CDR3 sequences, less than 20% of which appear only once. The CDR3 is 13 amino acids. CDR1 SQVTM and CDR2 ANQGSEA come from the germline V gene. The ends lost 6 bases at V and 8 bases at J; junction bases unmatched: 8. The data were obtained in a study of HIV-infected patients and healthy controls. The chain combines TRBV29-1 with TRBJ1-2, with TRBD1 identical over 11 bases. The specimen was CD8+ T cells from blood. The TCR comes from a human donor in good health. The CDR3 reads CSVRTGGARGYTF. CDR3 in DNA: TGCAGCGTACGGACAGGGGGCGCGCGGGGCTACACCTTC.